This TCR beta chain stems from a study of T-cell memory formation after mild COVID-19. Whole-study findings and limits: Some SARS-CoV-2-responding clones were already detected in memory before infection. Whereas later expanders leaned CD4+, clones contracting day 15 to 85 showed a balanced CD4/CD8 makeup.

In the case of this clonotype: The antigen is unknown.

TCRdb ran MiXCR on the 5' RACE reads and lists one entry per CDR3 protein. The repertoire holds fewer than 250,000 distinct CDR3 sequences, with approximately 15% as singletons. The specimen sequenced was PBMCs or a T cell subset sorted from them (not recorded which). This TCR was recovered from an adult woman who had mild COVID-19 (a few samples of this study predate the infection). Cell type and time point are not known.

Here the CDR3 DNA reads TGTGCCAGAAAGAACACTGAAGCTTTCTTT. Amino acids: CARKNTEAFF. The V gene is TRBV5-4, the J gene TRBJ1-1; D call uncertain. V dropped 8 bases and J dropped 1 base, with 3 bases sitting between them. The CDR3 consists of 10 residues. The V gene's germline CDR1 is SGHNT and CDR2 YYREEE (reference sequence).